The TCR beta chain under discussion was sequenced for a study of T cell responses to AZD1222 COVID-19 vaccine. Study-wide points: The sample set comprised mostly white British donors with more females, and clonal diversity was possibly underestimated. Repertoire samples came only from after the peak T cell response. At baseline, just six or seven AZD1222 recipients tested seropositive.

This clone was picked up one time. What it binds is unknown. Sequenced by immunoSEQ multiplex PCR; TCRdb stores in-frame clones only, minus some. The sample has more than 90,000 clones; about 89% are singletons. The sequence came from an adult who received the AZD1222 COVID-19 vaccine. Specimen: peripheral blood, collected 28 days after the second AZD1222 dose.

The CDR3 DNA is TGTGCCAGTAGGGGCCTAGCGGGAGCAGATACGCAGTATTTT. Its translation is CASRGLAGADTQYF. V usage is TRBV19 and J usage is TRBJ2-3, with 10 bases identical to TRBD2. Germline CDR1 LNHDA, CDR2 SQIVND (reference sequence). V shed 6 bases, J shed 4 bases, and the junction held 4 bases outside the gene matches. The CDR3 has 14 residues.